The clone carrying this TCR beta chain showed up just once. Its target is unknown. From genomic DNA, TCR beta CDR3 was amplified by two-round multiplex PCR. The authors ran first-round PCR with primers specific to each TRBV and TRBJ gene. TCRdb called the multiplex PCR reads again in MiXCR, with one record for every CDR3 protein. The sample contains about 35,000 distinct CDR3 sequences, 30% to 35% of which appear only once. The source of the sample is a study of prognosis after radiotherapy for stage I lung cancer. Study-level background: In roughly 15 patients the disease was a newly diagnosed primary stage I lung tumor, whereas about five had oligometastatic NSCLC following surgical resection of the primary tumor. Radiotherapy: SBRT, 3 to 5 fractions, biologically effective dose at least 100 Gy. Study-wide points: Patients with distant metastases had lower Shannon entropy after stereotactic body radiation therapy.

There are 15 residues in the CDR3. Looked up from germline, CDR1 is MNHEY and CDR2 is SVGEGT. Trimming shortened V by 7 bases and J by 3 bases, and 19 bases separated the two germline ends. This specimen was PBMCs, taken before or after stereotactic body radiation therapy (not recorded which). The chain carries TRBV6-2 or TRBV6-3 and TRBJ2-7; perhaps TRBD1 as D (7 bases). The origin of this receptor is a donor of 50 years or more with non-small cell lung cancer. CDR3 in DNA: TGTGCCAGCAATGAATACCCAGGGGGGAGCTACGAGCAGTACTTC. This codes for CASNEYPGGSYEQYF.